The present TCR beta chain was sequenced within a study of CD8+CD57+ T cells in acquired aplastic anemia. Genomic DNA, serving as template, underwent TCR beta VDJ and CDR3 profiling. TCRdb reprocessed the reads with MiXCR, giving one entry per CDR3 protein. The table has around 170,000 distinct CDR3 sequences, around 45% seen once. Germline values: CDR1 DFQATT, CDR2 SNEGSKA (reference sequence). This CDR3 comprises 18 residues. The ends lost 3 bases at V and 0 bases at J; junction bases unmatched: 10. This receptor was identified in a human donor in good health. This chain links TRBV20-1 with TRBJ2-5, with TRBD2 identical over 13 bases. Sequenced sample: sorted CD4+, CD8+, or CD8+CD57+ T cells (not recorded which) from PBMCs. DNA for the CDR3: TGCAGTGCTAGGGGCCAACTAGCGGGAGGGTACAACCAAGAGACCCAGTACTTC. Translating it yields CSARGQLAGGYNQETQYF.